This TCR beta chain was recovered during a study of cytomegalovirus exposure and HLA in healthy donors. The CDR3 length is 15 residues. CDR1 and CDR2 (germline): MNHNS, SASEGT. The V segment lost 6 bases and the J segment 5 bases; nucleotides outside the gene matches: 12. Points from the study as a whole: Presence/absence analyses assumed roughly uniform sequencing depth across donors. Per a prior analysis, the majority of TCR beta V segments were productive roughly 87% or roughly 30% of the time.

This clone was counted only a few times. Its antigen is unknown. Researchers ran the PCR with 60 Vbeta and 13 Jbeta primers. Data came from immunoSEQ multiplex PCR; TCRdb stores just in-frame clones and leaves some out. The profile shows some 170,000 clones, 75% of them singletons. The receptor comes from a woman aged 45-65 years in good health and CMV-seropositive. The V call is TRBV6-1, the J call TRBJ2-7, with 8 bases fitting TRBD1. Source material: PBMCs. The CDR3 protein is CASRQIGQGTHEQYF. In nucleotides, the CDR3 is TGTGCCAGCAGGCAGATCGGACAGGGAACCCACGAGCAGTACTTC.